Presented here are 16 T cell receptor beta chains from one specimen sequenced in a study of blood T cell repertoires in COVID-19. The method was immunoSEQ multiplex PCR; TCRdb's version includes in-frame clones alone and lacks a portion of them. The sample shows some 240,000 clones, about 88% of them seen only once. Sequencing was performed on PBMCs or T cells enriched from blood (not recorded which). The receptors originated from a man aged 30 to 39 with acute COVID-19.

CDR3 loop: CASSLGTSGSYEQYV. CDR3 nucleotides: TGTGCCAGCAGCTTAGGGACTAGCGGAAGCTACGAGCAGTACGTC. The chain carries TRBV7-8 and TRBJ2-7, with 10 bases lining up with TRBD2. The CDR3 is 15 residues long. Per germline, CDR1 SGHVS and CDR2 FQNEAQ. V dropped 1 base and J dropped 3; count of bases not matched to a gene: 3.

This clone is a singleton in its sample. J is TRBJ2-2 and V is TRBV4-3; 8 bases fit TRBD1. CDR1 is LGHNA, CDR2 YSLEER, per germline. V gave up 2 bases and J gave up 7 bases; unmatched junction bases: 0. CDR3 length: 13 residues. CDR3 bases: TGCGCCAGCAGCCAAACAGGGGGCGGGGAGCTGTTTTTT. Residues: CASSQTGGGELFF.

This chain's CDR3 is CASSLGGLQFF. Here the CDR3 DNA reads TGTGCCAGCAGTTTAGGGGGCCTACAGTTCTTC. The rearrangement uses TRBV27 and TRBJ2-1, with a possible D match to TRBD1 (6 bases). CDR3 length equals 11 residues. Germline CDR1 reads MNHEY; CDR2 reads SMNVEV (reference sequence). Trimming took off 2 bases at V and 13 bases at J, with 9 bases between the two ends.

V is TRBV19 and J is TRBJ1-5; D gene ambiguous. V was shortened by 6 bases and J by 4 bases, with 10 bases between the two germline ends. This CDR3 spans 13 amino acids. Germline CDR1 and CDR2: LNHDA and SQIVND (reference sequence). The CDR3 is CASSPQLNQPQHF. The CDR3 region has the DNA TGTGCCAGTAGCCCCCAACTGAATCAGCCCCAGCATTTT.

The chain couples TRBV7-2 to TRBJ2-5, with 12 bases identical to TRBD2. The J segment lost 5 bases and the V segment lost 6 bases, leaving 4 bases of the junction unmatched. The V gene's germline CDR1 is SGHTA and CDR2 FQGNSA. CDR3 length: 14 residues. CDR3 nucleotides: TGTGCCAGCAGGCTAGCGGGGGGGCCGGAGACCCAGTACTTC. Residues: CASRLAGGPETQYF. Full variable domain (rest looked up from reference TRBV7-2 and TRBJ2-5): GAGVSQSPSNKVTEKGKDVELRCDPISGHTALYWYRQSLGQGLEFLIYFQGNSAPDKSGLPSDRFSAERTGGSVSTLTIQRTQQEDSAVYLCASRLAGGPETQYFGPGTRLLVL.

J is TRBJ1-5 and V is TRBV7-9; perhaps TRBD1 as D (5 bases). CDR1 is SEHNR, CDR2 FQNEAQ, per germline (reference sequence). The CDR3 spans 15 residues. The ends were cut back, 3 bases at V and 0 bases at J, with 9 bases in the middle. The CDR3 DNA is TGTGCCAGCAGCTTCGGGGGTCTTAGCAATCAGCCCCAGCATTTT. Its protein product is CASSFGGLSNQPQHF.

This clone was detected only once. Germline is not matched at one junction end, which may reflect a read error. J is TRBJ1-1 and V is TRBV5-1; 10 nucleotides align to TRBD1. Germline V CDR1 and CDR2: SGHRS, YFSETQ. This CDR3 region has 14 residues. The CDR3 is CASSLRTGGTEAFF. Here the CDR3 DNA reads TGTGCCAGCAGCTTACGGACAGGGGGTACTGAAGCTTTCTTT.

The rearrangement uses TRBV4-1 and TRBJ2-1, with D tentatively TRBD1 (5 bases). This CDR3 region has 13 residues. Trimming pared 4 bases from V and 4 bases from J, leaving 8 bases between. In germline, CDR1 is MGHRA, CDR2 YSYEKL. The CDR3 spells CASSLTEYNEQFF. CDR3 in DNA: TGCGCCAGCAGCCTGACAGAATACAATGAGCAGTTCTTC.

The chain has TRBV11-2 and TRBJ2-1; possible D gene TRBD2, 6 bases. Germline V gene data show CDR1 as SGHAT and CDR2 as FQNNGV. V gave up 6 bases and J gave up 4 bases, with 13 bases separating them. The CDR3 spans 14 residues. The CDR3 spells CASRSRDWYNEQFF. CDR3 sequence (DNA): TGTGCCAGCAGATCTCGGGACTGGTACAATGAGCAGTTCTTC.

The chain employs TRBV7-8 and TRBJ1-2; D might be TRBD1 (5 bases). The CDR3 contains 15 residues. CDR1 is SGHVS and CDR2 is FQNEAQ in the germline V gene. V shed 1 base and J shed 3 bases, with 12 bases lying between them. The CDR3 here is CASSLVGGVDYGYTF. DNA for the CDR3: TGTGCCAGCAGCTTAGTCGGGGGGGTGGACTATGGCTACACCTTC.

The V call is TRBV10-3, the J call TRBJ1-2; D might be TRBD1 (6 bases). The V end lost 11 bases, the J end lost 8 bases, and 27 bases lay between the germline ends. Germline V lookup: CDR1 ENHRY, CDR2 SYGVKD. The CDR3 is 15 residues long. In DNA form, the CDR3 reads TGTGCCTCGAACCCCGCGGGGGCCCTTTTGGGGGGCTACACCTTC. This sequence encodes CASNPAGALLGGYTF.

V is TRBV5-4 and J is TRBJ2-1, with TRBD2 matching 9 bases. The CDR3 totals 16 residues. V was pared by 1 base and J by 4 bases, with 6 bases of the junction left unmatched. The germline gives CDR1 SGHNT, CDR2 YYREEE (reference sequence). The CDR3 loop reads CASSLSSSGIYNEQFF. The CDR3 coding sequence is TGTGCCAGCAGCTTGTCTTCTAGCGGGATATACAATGAGCAGTTCTTC. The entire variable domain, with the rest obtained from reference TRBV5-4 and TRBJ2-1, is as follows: ETGVTQSPTHLIKTRGQQVTLRCSSQSGHNTVSWYQQALGQGPQFIFQYYREEENGRGNFPPRFSGLQFPNYSSELNVNALELDDSALYLCASSLSSSGIYNEQFFGPGTRLTVL.

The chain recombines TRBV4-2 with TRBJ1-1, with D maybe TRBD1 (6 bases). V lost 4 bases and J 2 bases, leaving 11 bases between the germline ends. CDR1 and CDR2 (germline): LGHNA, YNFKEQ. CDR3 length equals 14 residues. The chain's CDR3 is CASSPLQGNTEAFF. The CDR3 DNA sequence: TGTGCCAGCAGCCCCCTACAGGGCAACACTGAAGCTTTCTTT.

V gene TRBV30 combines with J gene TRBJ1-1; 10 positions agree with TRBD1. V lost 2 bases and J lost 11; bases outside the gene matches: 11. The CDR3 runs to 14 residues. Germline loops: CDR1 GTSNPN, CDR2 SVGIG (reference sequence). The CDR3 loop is CAWSPDRGVGWAFF. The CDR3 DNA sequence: TGTGCCTGGAGTCCGGACAGGGGGGTTGGGTGGGCTTTCTTT.

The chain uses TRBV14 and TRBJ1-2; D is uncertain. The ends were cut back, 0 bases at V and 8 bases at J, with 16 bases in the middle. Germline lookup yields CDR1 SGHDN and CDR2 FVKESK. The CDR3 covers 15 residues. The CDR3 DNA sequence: TGTGCCAGCAGCCAAGATGGTTTGGCGGTTGGGGGCTACACCTTC. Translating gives CASSQDGLAVGGYTF. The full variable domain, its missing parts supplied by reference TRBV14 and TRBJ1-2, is EAGVTQFPSHSVIEKGQTVTLRCDPISGHDNLYWYRRVMGKEIKFLLHFVKESKQDESGMPNNRFLAERTGGTYSTLKVQPAELEDSGVYFCASSQDGLAVGGYTFGSGTRLTVV.

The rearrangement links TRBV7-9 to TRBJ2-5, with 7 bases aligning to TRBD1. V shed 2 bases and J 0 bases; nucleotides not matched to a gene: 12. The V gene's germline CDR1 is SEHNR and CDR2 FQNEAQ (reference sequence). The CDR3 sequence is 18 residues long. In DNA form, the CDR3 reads TGTGCCAGCAGCTTAAACACCCTACAGGGGCGATACCAAGAGACCCAGTACTTC. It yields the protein CASSLNTLQGRYQETQYF.